The 6 T cell receptor beta chains below all came from one sample that was sequenced in a study of T cells in Graves' hyperthyroidism and ophthalmopathy. Regions amplified from RNA transcripts were the TCR beta CDR3 regions. HTBI primers were the set used in a first-round RT-PCR of the TCR CDR3. TCRdb processed the multiplex PCR reads anew with MiXCR; each CDR3 protein has one entry. The table includes 90,000 to 120,000 distinct CDR3 sequences, roughly 15% detected once. Input material: blood. The receptors were sampled from a woman aged 50 to 65 with Graves' hyperthyroidism.

This clonotype occurred many times. The gene calls are TRBV18 and TRBJ1-1, with a tentative D call TRBD1 (5 bases). Trimming took 0 bases from V and 4 from J, leaving 18 bases between them. This CDR3 is built from 17 residues. Looked up from germline, CDR1 is KGHSH and CDR2 is LQKENI. CDR3 region: CASSPPAGGKPRTEAFF. CDR3 DNA sequence: TGTGCCAGCTCACCACCGGCGGGGGGGAAACCCCGCACTGAAGCTTTCTTT.

This clonotype was observed many times. The genes are TRBV11-2 and TRBJ2-7, with TRBD1 matching over 9 bases. Germline trimming cut 0 bases from V and 1 base from J; bases unmatched to any gene: 7. The CDR3 extends over 17 amino acids. Germline CDR1 is SGHAT and CDR2 is FQNNGV. Here the CDR3 DNA reads TGTGCCAGCAGCTTAGATTTCGGAGGGACAGGGTCCTACGAGCAGTACGTC. Translation gives CASSLDFGGTGSYEQYV.

This clonotype was counted many times. The chain is built from TRBV27 and TRBJ2-1; TRBD1 matches 11 bases. The CDR3 has 15 amino acids. V lost 2 bases and J lost 5; bases outside the gene matches: 2. Germline V lookup: CDR1 MNHEY, CDR2 SMNVEV (reference sequence). CDR3 in amino acids: CASSLQGQGDNEQFF. The CDR3 DNA sequence: TGTGCCAGCAGTTTACAGGGACAGGGGGACAATGAGCAGTTCTTC.

Many counts were recorded for this clonotype. The gene calls are TRBV6-5 and TRBJ1-3; 9 bases align to TRBD1. This CDR3 has 16 residues. After removal of 2 bases from V and 2 bases from J, the junction contained 4 bases not matched to a gene. Germline assignment: CDR1 MNHEY and CDR2 SVGAGI. CDR3 nucleotides: TGTGCCAGCAGTTACACTTACAGGGGGCCTGGAAACACCATATATTTT. Its translation is CASSYTYRGPGNTIYF.

Points on this clonotype: Being one base from a much bigger clone, this may be a read error. The chain joins TRBV29-1 to TRBJ1-3, with D possibly being TRBD1 (5 bases). V gave up 6 bases and J gave up 2 bases, with 11 bases separating them. This CDR3 has 13 amino acids. The germline CDR1 and CDR2 sequences are SQVTM and ANQGSEA. The CDR3 region has the DNA TGCAGCGTCTGGACAAGCCCTGGAAACACCATATATTTT. Residues: CSVWTSPGNTIYF.

This clonotype came up many times. The rearrangement joins TRBV5-1 to TRBJ1-1; D possibly corresponds to TRBD1 (6 bases). V was shortened by 5 bases and J by 5 bases, with 19 bases between the two germline ends. The CDR3 covers 15 residues. Germline V gives CDR1 SGHRS, CDR2 YFSETQ. CDR3 in amino acids: CASRSVRGIWTEAFF. Here the CDR3 DNA reads TGCGCCAGCAGATCGGTGAGGGGGATATGGACTGAAGCTTTCTTT.